The 13 T cell receptor beta chains given below trace back to one sample, sequenced in a study of early T cells in non-severe SARS-CoV-2 infection. From the 5' RACE reads, TCRdb called clonotypes with MiXCR, one entry per CDR3 protein. This table has some 64,000 distinct CDR3 sequences, about 12% appearing once. The specimen was whole blood. The source of these receptors is an adult who was a healthcare worker with PCR-confirmed SARS-CoV-2 infection or an uninfected control (not recorded which).

V and J are TRBV6-1 and TRBJ1-6, with 8 nucleotides matching TRBD1. The CDR3 extends over 15 amino acids. V gave up 4 bases and J gave up 7 bases; unmatched junction bases: 6. Germline V gives CDR1 MNHNS, CDR2 SASEGT. The CDR3 DNA reads TGTGCCAGCAGTGGGCGACAGGGGAGAAATTCACCCCTCCACTTT. Encoded protein: CASSGRQGRNSPLHF.

The V call is TRBV29-1, the J call TRBJ2-1, with TRBD2 matching over 7 bases. Trimming at V came to 7 bases and at J to 2 bases, leaving 5 bases not matched to a gene. CDR1 and CDR2 from the germline V gene are SQVTM and ANQGSEA. The CDR3 spans 13 residues. The CDR3 DNA follows: TGCAGCGGGGAGGGGAGGCCCTACAATGAGCAGTTCTTC. This gives the protein CSGEGRPYNEQFF.

In its sample, this clonotype was seen a few times. The chain combines TRBV6-6 with TRBJ1-1; 8 positions agree with TRBD1. CDR1 is MNHNY and CDR2 is SVGAGI in the germline V gene (reference sequence). The CDR3 is made up of 13 amino acids. V was clipped by 7 bases and J by 5 bases; unmatched bases: 6. As DNA, the CDR3 is TGTGCCAGCATTCAGGGGGCGCGGACTGAAGCTTTCTTT. Translating it yields CASIQGARTEAFF.

This clonotype has a handful of counts. This chain joins TRBV25-1 and TRBJ1-6; no reliable D call. Germline assignment: CDR1 MGHDK and CDR2 SYGVNS. The CDR3 runs to 13 residues. The germline V and J ends were trimmed by 2 bases and 7 bases, with 6 bases remaining between them. The CDR3 is CASSEKLNSPLHF. Written as DNA, the CDR3 is TGTGCCAGCAGTGAAAAATTAAATTCACCCCTCCACTTT. The full variable domain, rest sourced from reference TRBV25-1 and TRBJ1-6, is EADIYQTPRYLVIGTGKKITLECSQTMGHDKMYWYQQDPGMELHLIHYSYGVNSTEKGDLSSESTVSRIRTEHFPLTLESARPSHTSQYLCASSEKLNSPLHFGNGTRLTVT.

This clonotype showed up many times. In nucleotides, the CDR3 is TGTGCCAGCAGTTACTCCGATAACACTGAAGCTTTCTTT. Translating gives CASSYSDNTEAFF. V usage is TRBV6-5 and J usage is TRBJ1-1, with D unresolved. V shed 0 bases and J shed 2 bases, with 4 bases lying between them. The germline V gene has CDR1 MNHEY and CDR2 SVGAGI. There are 13 residues in the CDR3.

The CDR3 is CASSQGQAQYF. CDR3 coding DNA: TGTGCCAGCTCACAGGGACAGGCGCAGTATTTT. This sequence joins TRBV18 and TRBJ2-3; 8 bases match TRBD1. This CDR3 region has 11 residues. Germline-derived CDR1 and CDR2 are KGHSH and LQKENI. With V trimmed by 4 bases and J by 10 bases, 1 base remained unmatched.

The rearrangement uses TRBV9 and TRBJ2-7; D might be TRBD2 (6 bases). The germline V gene encodes CDR1 SGDLS and CDR2 YYNGEE. The CDR3 loop spans 14 amino acids. The V gene lost 0 bases and the J gene lost 3 bases, with 10 bases spanning the gap. CDR3 amino acids: CASSVGLVGYEQYF. DNA of the CDR3: TGTGCCAGCAGCGTAGGACTAGTTGGCTACGAGCAGTACTTC.

This clonotype came up a few times. V is TRBV20-1 and J is TRBJ2-7, with 8 bases aligning to TRBD1. V shed 2 bases and J 6 bases; nucleotides not matched to a gene: 6. Per germline, CDR1 DFQATT and CDR2 SNEGSKA (reference sequence). This CDR3 has 13 amino acids. In DNA form, the CDR3 reads TGCAGTGCTAGAAAACCAGGGGGCGGCGAGCAGTACTTC. Translation gives CSARKPGGGEQYF.

In this sample, this clonotype turned up many times. The chain uses TRBV20-1 and TRBJ1-5, with unresolved D. The germline V gene encodes CDR1 DFQATT and CDR2 SNEGSKA (reference sequence). Trimming removed 1 base from V and 6 bases from J, with 7 bases in between. This CDR3 comprises 12 residues. The CDR3 here is CSARAGSQPQHF. The CDR3 DNA reads as TGCAGTGCTAGAGCAGGCAGTCAGCCCCAGCATTTT.

This clonotype turned up a few times. The rearrangement links TRBV7-8 to TRBJ1-2; 8 nucleotides agree with TRBD1. Germline CDR1 reads SGHVS; CDR2 reads FQNEAQ. V dropped 5 bases and J dropped 3; count of bases not matched to a gene: 8. This CDR3 comprises 15 residues. CDR3 DNA sequence: TGTGCCAGCAGCCCCCAGGGGGCAGGAGACTATGGCTACACCTTC. Protein: CASSPQGAGDYGYTF.

V usage is TRBV14 and J usage is TRBJ1-1; no definite D call. The CDR3 sequence is 16 residues long. The V gene lost 0 bases and the J gene lost 1 base, with 12 bases spanning the gap. Germline V gene sequence: CDR1 SGHDN, CDR2 FVKESK. The CDR3 nucleotides are TGTGCCAGCAGCCAAGATCGGGTGATTGAGAACACTGAAGCTTTCTTT. Amino acids: CASSQDRVIENTEAFF.

This clonotype was counted between two and nine times. J is TRBJ1-2 and V is TRBV6-2 or TRBV6-3; the D is unclear. The CDR3 sequence is 14 residues long. The V and J ends lost 7 bases and 0 bases respectively, with 12 bases between them. Germline CDR1 reads MNHEY; CDR2 reads SVGEGT. CDR3 bases: TGTGCCAGCAATTCAGCTCTGTCTAACTATGGCTACACCTTC. The encoded protein is CASNSALSNYGYTF.

The CDR3 sequence is CSAPTGGNSGANVLTF. The CDR3 DNA follows: TGCAGTGCTCCGACAGGGGGGAACTCTGGGGCCAACGTCCTGACTTTC. The rearrangement links TRBV20-1 to TRBJ2-6; 9 bases match TRBD1. Trimming took 5 bases from V and 0 from J; bases not matched to a gene: 5. Looked up from germline, CDR1 is DFQATT and CDR2 is SNEGSKA (reference sequence). CDR3 length equals 16 residues.